What follows describes a single T cell receptor beta chain. This clonotype was seen repeatedly, ten times or more. There is no known antigen for this receptor. Base qualities are not at hand, and no much larger clone is one base apart. V was cut back by 4 bases and J by 3 bases, leaving a gap of 5 bases between them. Based on the germline V gene (reference sequence), the CDR1 and CDR2 sequences are SGHKS and YYEKEE. Measured from the cysteine to the phenylalanine, the CDR3 is 11 residues long. Only the CDR3 portion is preserved as DNA: 33 bases, with reading frame beginning at the first base. The run used an Illumina HiSeq 2500. Quantitative 5'-RACE with molecular barcodes was the method used to prepare the TCR beta libraries. Per the source publication's procedure: A new computational method based on a probabilistic model of VDJ rearrangement was used to identify disease-linked TCR variants. TCRdb reprocessed the public reads (quality trimming at Q25 with fastp, clone calling with MiXCR) and kept in-frame beta chains. All rows with the same CDR3 protein become a single entry with the most common DNA and genes. The V and J calls here are based on TCRdb, not the publication. The sample table holds some 150,000 distinct CDR3 sequences, of which approximately 10% were seen once. The ten largest clones capture less than 5% of the sample.

This sample is part of a study of CD8 T cells in ankylosing spondylitis (dated by TCRdb to 2017 to 2019). As for the study more broadly: The study set out to find disease-linked TCR variants by profiling T cell receptor beta repertoires in ankylosing spondylitis patients and healthy donors. The full study cohort comprised 25 ankylosing spondylitis patients and some 110 healthy donors. Samples of peripheral blood were taken, and for ankylosing spondylitis patients, synovial fluid was collected as well. On the study overall, not on this receptor specifically: Significant enrichment of the disease-linked clones was reported in matched synovial fluid samples from ankylosing spondylitis patients. A TCR beta motif of fewer than 10 highly homologous amino acid variants appeared characteristic of blood from ankylosing spondylitis patients. Some TCR beta motif variants had previously been reported in synovial fluid and blood of reactive arthritis patients, which suggested common disease-initiation mechanisms. A CD8+ phenotype was shown by the disease-linked clones, which were found at relatively low frequencies in peripheral blood.

The chain is encoded by TRBV5-5 joined to TRBJ2-7, with no D gene named confidently. Sequencing was performed on blood, either unsorted or a sorted T cell fraction (not recorded which). The sequence was collected from a female donor with ankylosing spondylitis or in good health (not recorded which). The DNA sequence is TGTGCCAGCAGCCGCGACTACGAGCAGTACTTC. Its protein product is CASSRDYEQYF.